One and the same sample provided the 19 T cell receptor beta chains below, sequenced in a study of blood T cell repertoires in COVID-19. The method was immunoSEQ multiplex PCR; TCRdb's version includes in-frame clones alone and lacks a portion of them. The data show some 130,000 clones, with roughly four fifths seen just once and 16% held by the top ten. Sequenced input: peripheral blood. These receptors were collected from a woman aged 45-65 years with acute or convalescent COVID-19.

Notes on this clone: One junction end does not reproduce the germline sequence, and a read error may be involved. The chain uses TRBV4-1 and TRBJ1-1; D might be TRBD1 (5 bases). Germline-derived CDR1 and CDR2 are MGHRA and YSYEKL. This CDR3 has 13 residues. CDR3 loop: CASSQDPDTEAFF. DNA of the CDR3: TGCGCCAGCAGCCAAGATCCGGACACCGAAGCTTTCTTT.

This CDR3 is CASSRQGDYGYTF. CDR3 nucleotides: TGCGCCAGCAGCCGACAGGGTGACTATGGCTACACCTTC. The chain recombines TRBV4-1 with TRBJ1-2, with 7 bases identical to TRBD1. Trimming cost V 4 bases and J 3 bases; bases outside gene matches: 2. In germline, CDR1 is MGHRA, CDR2 YSYEKL. The CDR3 has 13 amino acids.

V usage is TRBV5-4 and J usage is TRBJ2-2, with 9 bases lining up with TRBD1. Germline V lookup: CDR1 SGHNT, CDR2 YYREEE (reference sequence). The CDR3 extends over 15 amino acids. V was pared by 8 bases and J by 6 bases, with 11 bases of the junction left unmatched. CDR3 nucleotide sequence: TGTGCCAGTCGCCTACCGGGACAGGGTCCCGGGGAGCTGTTTTTT. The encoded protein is CASRLPGQGPGELFF.

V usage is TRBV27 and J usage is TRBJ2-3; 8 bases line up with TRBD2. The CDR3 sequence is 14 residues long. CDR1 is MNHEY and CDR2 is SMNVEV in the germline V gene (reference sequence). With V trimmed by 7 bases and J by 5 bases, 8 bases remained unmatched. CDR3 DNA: TGTGCCAGCATATCCCGGGGGGGAGGAGATACGCAGTATTTT. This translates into CASISRGGGDTQYF.

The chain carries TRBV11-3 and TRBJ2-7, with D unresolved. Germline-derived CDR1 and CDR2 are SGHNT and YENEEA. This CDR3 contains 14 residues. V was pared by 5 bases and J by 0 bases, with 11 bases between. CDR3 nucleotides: TGTGCCAGCAGCCCCGCTCCTAGCTCCTACGAGCAGTACTTC. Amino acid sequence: CASSPAPSSYEQYF.

The CDR3 nucleotides are TGTGCCAGCAGTGAAGTGGGCGCGGGTCAGCCCCAGCATTTT. Translation gives CASSEVGAGQPQHF. The chain joins TRBV2 to TRBJ1-5; no clear D gene. The CDR3 runs 14 residues. V lost 1 base to trimming and J lost 6 bases, with 10 bases between them. CDR1 is SNHLY, CDR2 FYNNEI, per germline.

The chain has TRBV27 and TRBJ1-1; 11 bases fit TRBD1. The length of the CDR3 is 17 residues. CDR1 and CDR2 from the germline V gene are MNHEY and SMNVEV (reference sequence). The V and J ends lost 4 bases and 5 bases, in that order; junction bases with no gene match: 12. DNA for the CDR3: TGTGCCAGCAGTTCGACCCCCGGGACAGGGGGTAGGACTGAAGCTTTCTTT. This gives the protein CASSSTPGTGGRTEAFF.

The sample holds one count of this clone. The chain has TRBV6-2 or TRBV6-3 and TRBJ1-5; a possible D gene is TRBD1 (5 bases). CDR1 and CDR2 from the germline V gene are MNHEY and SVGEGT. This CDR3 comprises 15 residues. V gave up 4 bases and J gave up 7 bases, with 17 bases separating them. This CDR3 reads CASSWEGAVEQPQHF. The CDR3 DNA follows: TGTGCCAGCAGTTGGGAAGGGGCGGTTGAACAGCCCCAGCATTTT.

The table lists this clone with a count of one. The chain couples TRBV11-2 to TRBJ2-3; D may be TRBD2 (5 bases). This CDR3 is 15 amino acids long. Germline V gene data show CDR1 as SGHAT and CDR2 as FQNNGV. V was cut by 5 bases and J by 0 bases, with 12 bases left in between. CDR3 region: CASSPSRTSTDTQYF. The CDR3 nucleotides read TGTGCCAGCAGCCCCAGTCGGACTAGCACAGATACGCAGTATTTT. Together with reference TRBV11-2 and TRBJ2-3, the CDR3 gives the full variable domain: EAGVAQSPRYKIIEKRQSVAFWCNPISGHATLYWYQQILGQGPKLLIQFQNNGVVDDSQLPKDRFSAERLKGVDSTLKIQPAKLEDSAVYLCASSPSRTSTDTQYFGPGTRLTVL.

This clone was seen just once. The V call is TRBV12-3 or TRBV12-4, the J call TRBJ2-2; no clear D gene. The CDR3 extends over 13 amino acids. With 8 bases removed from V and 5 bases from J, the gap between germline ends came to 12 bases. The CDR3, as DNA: TGTGCCAGCCGCCCAGACGGGACCGGGGAGCTGTTTTTT. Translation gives CASRPDGTGELFF.

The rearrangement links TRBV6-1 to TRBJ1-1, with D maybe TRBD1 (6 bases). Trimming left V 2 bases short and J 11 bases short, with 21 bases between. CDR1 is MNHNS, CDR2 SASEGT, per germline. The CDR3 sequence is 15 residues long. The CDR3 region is CASSESGTGKGWAFF. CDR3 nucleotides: TGTGCCAGCAGTGAATCTGGCACAGGGAAAGGTTGGGCTTTCTTT.

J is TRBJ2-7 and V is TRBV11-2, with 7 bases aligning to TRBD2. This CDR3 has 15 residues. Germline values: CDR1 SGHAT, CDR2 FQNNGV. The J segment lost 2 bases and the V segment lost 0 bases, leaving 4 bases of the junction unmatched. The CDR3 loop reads CASSLERGGTYEQYF. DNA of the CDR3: TGTGCCAGCAGCTTAGAAAGGGGAGGGACCTACGAGCAGTACTTC. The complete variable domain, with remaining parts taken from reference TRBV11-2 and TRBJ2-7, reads EAGVAQSPRYKIIEKRQSVAFWCNPISGHATLYWYQQILGQGPKLLIQFQNNGVVDDSQLPKDRFSAERLKGVDSTLKIQPAKLEDSAVYLCASSLERGGTYEQYFGPGTRLTVT.

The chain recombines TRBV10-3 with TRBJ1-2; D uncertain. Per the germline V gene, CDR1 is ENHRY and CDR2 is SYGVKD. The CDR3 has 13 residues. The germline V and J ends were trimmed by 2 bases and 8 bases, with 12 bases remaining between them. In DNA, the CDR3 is TGTGCCATCAGTGAGGCGGCTACCGGGGGCTACACCTTC. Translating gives CAISEAATGGYTF.

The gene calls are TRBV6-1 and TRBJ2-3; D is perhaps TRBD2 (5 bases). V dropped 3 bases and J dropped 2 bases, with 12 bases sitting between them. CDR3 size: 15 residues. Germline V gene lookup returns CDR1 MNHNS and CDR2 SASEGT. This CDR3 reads CASSDTRFDTDTQYF. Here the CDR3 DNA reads TGTGCCAGCAGTGACACTAGGTTTGACACAGATACGCAGTATTTT.

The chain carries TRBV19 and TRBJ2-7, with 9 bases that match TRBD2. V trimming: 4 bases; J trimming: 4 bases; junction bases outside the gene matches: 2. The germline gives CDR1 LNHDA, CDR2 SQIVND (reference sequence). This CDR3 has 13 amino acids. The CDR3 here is CASSTAGGYEQYF. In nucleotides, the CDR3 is TGTGCCAGTAGTACAGCGGGGGGATACGAGCAGTACTTC.

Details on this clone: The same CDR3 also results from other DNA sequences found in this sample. The CDR3 here is CASSLRDRVYEQYF. For the CDR3, the DNA is TGCGCCAGCAGCTTGCGGGACAGGGTCTACGAGCAGTACTTC. The chain employs TRBV5-1 and TRBJ2-7, with 9 bases aligning to TRBD1. V lost 1 base, J lost 3 bases, and 2 bases stayed unmatched. This CDR3 spans 14 amino acids. Germline V CDR1 and CDR2: SGHRS, YFSETQ.

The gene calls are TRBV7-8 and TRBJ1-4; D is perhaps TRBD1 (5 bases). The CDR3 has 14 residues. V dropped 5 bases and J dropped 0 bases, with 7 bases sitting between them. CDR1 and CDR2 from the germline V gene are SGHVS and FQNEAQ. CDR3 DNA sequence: TGTGCCAGCAGCAAGACAGCAACTAATGAAAAACTGTTTTTT. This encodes CASSKTATNEKLFF.

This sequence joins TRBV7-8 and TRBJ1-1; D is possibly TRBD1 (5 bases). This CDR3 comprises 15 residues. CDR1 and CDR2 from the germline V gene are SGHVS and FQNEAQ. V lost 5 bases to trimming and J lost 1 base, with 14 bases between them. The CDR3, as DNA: TGTGCCAGCAGCCGCTCGGCGGGGACGAACACTGAAGCTTTCTTT. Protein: CASSRSAGTNTEAFF.

The chain's CDR3 is CASSPRVLAGANEQFF. Here the CDR3 DNA reads TGTGCCAGTAGTCCACGGGTACTAGCGGGGGCCAATGAGCAGTTCTTC. The chain carries TRBV19 and TRBJ2-1, with 11 bases aligning to TRBD2. This CDR3 is 16 amino acids long. V shed 5 bases, J shed 6 bases, and the junction held 9 bases outside the gene matches. CDR1 LNHDA and CDR2 SQIVND come from the germline V gene (reference sequence).